These T cell receptor beta chains were read from a single sample in a study of low-dose radiotherapy and immunotherapy resistance in tumors. TCRdb re-derived calls from the reads in MiXCR, one entry per CDR3 protein. The sample carries 100,000 or so distinct CDR3 sequences, less than 25% recorded once. Specimen: PBMCs, collected after low-dose radiotherapy plus immunotherapy. Receptor source: a male donor with prostate cancer. The CDR3 runs from the conserved cysteine through the conserved F or W. Fields, in order: V gene, J gene, CDR3 protein.

>TRBV12-3/TRBV12-4|TRBJ2-3
CASSLAADTQYF
>TRBV30|TRBJ2-7
CAWSRGVGEQYF
>TRBV28|TRBJ1-4
CASDTKFAGQRNEKLFF
>TRBV4-1|TRBJ2-3
CASSLLDRDSVDTQYF
>TRBV5-4|TRBJ2-1
CASRPAGGIRFF
>TRBV4-2|TRBJ2-7
CASSPRSPGEQYF
>TRBV4-2|TRBJ1-1
CASGVGIQNTEAFF
>TRBV25-1|TRBJ2-1
CASSPFPAYNEQFF
>TRBV10-2|TRBJ2-5
CASTGLQETQYF
>TRBV30|TRBJ1-4
CAWTLGYNEKLFF
>TRBV19|TRBJ2-5
CASSAGYQETQYF
>TRBV10-2|TRBJ2-1
CASSSYISGEQFF
>TRBV7-6|TRBJ2-7
CASSLVWGGSYEQYF
>TRBV5-1|TRBJ2-7
CASSLGDGTYEQYF
>TRBV7-9|TRBJ2-1
CASSPGTGGFYGNEQFF
>TRBV12-3/TRBV12-4|TRBJ2-5
CASRSWDSQETQYF
>TRBV15|TRBJ2-1
CATSLDRNIYNEQFF
>TRBV7-9|TRBJ1-2
CASSSEGLYGYTF
>TRBV30|TRBJ2-3
CAWRGIAVAQDTQYF
>TRBV6-2/TRBV6-3|TRBJ2-2
CASSYRDKGRAYTGELFF
>TRBV14|TRBJ1-4
CASSQLTAADKLFF
>TRBV11-2|TRBJ2-1
CASSVTGTPVEQFF
>TRBV13|TRBJ2-5
CASGPRGETQYF
>TRBV5-1|TRBJ2-3
CASSLTGQEDTQYF
>TRBV6-2/TRBV6-3|TRBJ2-3
CASGRGPDTDTQYF
>TRBV5-5|TRBJ1-1
CASSRTGMNTEAFF
>TRBV14|TRBJ2-7
CASSLSVGLAVYEQYF
>TRBV10-1|TRBJ1-1
CASSDPYTTEAFF
>TRBV6-2/TRBV6-3|TRBJ1-2
CASSDPGRESYTF
>TRBV6-2/TRBV6-3|TRBJ1-2
CASKKTDRDHGYTF
>TRBV5-5|TRBJ2-3
CASSARGADRISDTQYF
>TRBV13|TRBJ1-2
CASRFGQGHGYTF
>TRBV20-1|TRBJ2-3
CSATKTHGSWGTDTQYF
>TRBV20-1|TRBJ2-3
CSASSDRGLTDTQYF
>TRBV2|TRBJ2-3
CASSETSGISTDTQYF
>TRBV12-3/TRBV12-4|TRBJ2-7
CASSPGGAYEQYF
>TRBV5-1|TRBJ2-5
CASSLEWTARETQYF
>TRBV2|TRBJ2-6
CASSEGLKAGANVLTF
>TRBV20-1|TRBJ2-4
CSASHPLAGGGAKNIQYF
>TRBV6-6|TRBJ2-2
CASTRGNTGELFFF
>TRBV7-2|TRBJ1-2
CASSSGQGDGYTF
>TRBV2|TRBJ2-1
CASTEAINEQFF
>TRBV6-1|TRBJ2-7
CASRLPGQGGPTYEQYF
>TRBV14|TRBJ2-1
CASSINIASNEQFF
>TRBV6-6|TRBJ2-3
CASSPPSRDTQYF
>TRBV7-9|TRBJ1-1
CASSAGRYTEAFF
>TRBV14|TRBJ2-7
CASSQGYYEQYF
>TRBV6-2/TRBV6-3|TRBJ2-7
CASRDRAGYEQYF
>TRBV5-6|TRBJ2-1
CASSAVFGNEQFF
>TRBV20-1|TRBJ2-3
CSASGNSLGVDTQYF
>TRBV12-3/TRBV12-4|TRBJ1-2
CASSSRGLSYGYTF
>TRBV20-1|TRBJ1-2
CSATEQGVYGYTF
>TRBV9|TRBJ1-1
CASSTRSGGMYFCASLITEAFF
>TRBV19|TRBJ2-2
CASSTGATSGELFF
>TRBV19|TRBJ2-1
CATGQQGPPYNEQFF
>TRBV10-2|TRBJ1-5
CASTGQQTNQPQHF
>TRBV29-1|TRBJ2-6
CSAQESGANVLTF